This T cell receptor beta chain comes out of a study of blood T cell repertoires in COVID-19. Study as a whole: Sites across the United States, Italy and Spain contributed samples from acute and convalescent COVID-19. T cells, B-cell-depleted T cells, or PBMCs provided the cDNA or gDNA that served as material.

Sequencing used immunoSEQ multiplex PCR; TCRdb keeps in-frame clones, though not all of them. The data contain under 300,000 clones, 89% of them seen just once; the ten biggest clones take up 0.94%. This CDR3 has 13 amino acids. The V end was cut by 4 bases, the J end by 2 bases, with 8 bases between. This chain connects TRBV12-3 or TRBV12-4 to TRBJ2-5; tentatively, D is TRBD1 (5 bases). The sequence was obtained from a woman aged 40 to 49 who had recovered from COVID-19. Source material: peripheral blood. The DNA for the CDR3 is TGTGCCAGCAGTTCGCGACAGCAAGAGACCCAGTACTTC. This sequence encodes CASSSRQQETQYF.